One and the same sample provided the 11 T cell receptor beta chains below, sequenced in a study of regulatory T cells in long-lasting Graves disease. Time point given: newly diagnosed GD, antithyroid drugs for less than 3 months. PBMC-extracted RNA yielded the TCR library. Arm-PCR of CDR3 regions and iRepertoire HTBI primers were the basis on which TCR beta libraries were built. One entry per CDR3 protein results from TCRdb running MiXCR on the multiplex PCR reads. The repertoire consists of approximately 470,000 distinct CDR3 sequences, with 15% to 20% occurring once and the leading ten covering 12%. These data also formed part of another study, on T cells in Graves' hyperthyroidism and ophthalmopathy.

This specimen was peripheral blood mononuclear cells (PBMCs), taken at new diagnosis, from a patient treated with antithyroid drugs. These receptors were taken from a man between 40 and 49 years old with Graves disease.

This chain joins TRBV13 and TRBJ2-5; TRBD2 matches at 9 bases. This CDR3 has 13 amino acids. The J segment lost 3 bases and the V segment lost 5 bases, leaving 1 base of the junction unmatched. The germline V gene has CDR1 PRHDT and CDR2 FYEKMQ (reference sequence). CDR3 DNA sequence: TGTGCCAGCAGCGGGACTAGCAAAGAGACCCAGTACTTC. It is translated as CASSGTSKETQYF.

V is TRBV12-3 or TRBV12-4 and J is TRBJ2-3; weak D call: TRBD1 (6 bases). Trimming left V 6 bases short and J 4 bases short, with 11 bases between. This CDR3 comprises 13 residues. CDR3 amino acids: CASRAYRADTQYF. For the CDR3, the DNA is TGTGCCAGCAGAGCATACAGGGCAGATACGCAGTATTTT.

Ten or more counts support this clonotype. The CDR3 sequence: CASSGTGTSGRANEQFF. The CDR3 DNA reads TGTGCCAGCAGTGGGACAGGGACTAGCGGGAGGGCCAATGAGCAGTTCTTC. V is TRBV6-1 and J is TRBJ2-1, with 16 bases matching TRBD2. J lost 6 bases, V lost 4 bases, and 6 bases had no gene match. CDR1 and CDR2 from the germline V gene are MNHNS and SASEGT. The CDR3 totals 17 residues.

This clonotype was picked up many times. The junction does not match germline at one end; this may be a read error. The gene calls are TRBV11-2 and TRBJ2-1; 7 bases map to TRBD1. CDR1 SGHAT and CDR2 FQNNGV come from the germline V gene. CDR3 size: 12 residues. The CDR3 DNA reads as TGTGCCAGCAGCTTAGGGGACAGAAAGAAGCTCTTC. Translating it yields CASSLGDRKKLF.

In its sample, this clonotype was seen a few times. The rearrangement uses TRBV3-1 and TRBJ2-3; 7 nucleotides agree with TRBD1. The J segment lost 2 bases and the V segment lost 0 bases, leaving 5 bases of the junction unmatched. Germline-derived CDR1 and CDR2 are LGHDT and YNNKEL (reference sequence). The CDR3 is 16 residues long. CDR3 sequence: CASSQDRGGFTDTQYF. CDR3 DNA sequence: TGTGCCAGCAGCCAAGATAGAGGGGGCTTCACAGATACGCAGTATTTT.

This clonotype was recorded many times. This rearrangement joins TRBV30 to TRBJ1-5, with a possible D match to TRBD1 (6 bases). V was trimmed by 0 bases and J by 6 bases, leaving 15 bases between them. Per the germline V gene, CDR1 is GTSNPN and CDR2 is SVGIG (reference sequence). The CDR3 runs to 15 residues. This chain's CDR3 is CAWSVPDSKFQPQHF. CDR3 coding DNA: TGTGCCTGGAGTGTACCGGACAGTAAATTTCAGCCCCAGCATTTT.

Points on this clonotype: A much larger clone lies one base from this, so it may be a read error. The rearrangement links TRBV5-6 to TRBJ1-4; TRBD1 matches 7 bases. Per the germline V gene, CDR1 is SGHDT and CDR2 is YYEEEE. The CDR3 is 14 amino acids. The CDR3 reads CASSYRDSNGKLFF. CDR3 in DNA: TGTGCCAGCAGCTACCGGGACAGTAATGGAAAACTGTTTTTT.

This clonotype was seen repeatedly, ten times or more. The chain combines TRBV7-3 with TRBJ2-1; a weak D match, TRBD2 (6 bases). V shed 1 base and J shed 8 bases, with 9 bases lying between them. The CDR3 consists of 13 residues. Per germline, CDR1 SGHTA and CDR2 FQGTGA. Here the CDR3 reads CASSLRREHEQFF. CDR3 DNA: TGTGCCAGCAGCTTAAGGAGGGAACATGAGCAGTTCTTC.

This clonotype was found many times. This sequence joins TRBV12-3 or TRBV12-4 and TRBJ2-7; D unclear. The V end was cut by 1 base, the J end by 3 bases, with 7 bases between. The CDR3 spans 13 residues. CDR3 loop: CASSLDKYYEQYF. The CDR3 DNA reads as TGTGCCAGCAGTTTAGACAAATACTACGAGCAGTACTTC.

Note on this clonotype: A read error may explain this, as a much larger clone is one base away. The V and J genes are TRBV20-1 and TRBJ2-1; D unclear. The CDR3 runs to 13 residues. The ends were cut back, 1 base at V and 5 bases at J, with 9 bases in the middle. Germline CDR1 reads DFQATT; CDR2 reads SNEGSKA (reference sequence). This CDR3 is CSARGWSNNEQFF. The CDR3 DNA reads as TGCAGTGCTAGAGGGTGGAGTAACAATGAGCAGTTCTTC.

V gene TRBV12-3 or TRBV12-4 combines with J gene TRBJ1-5, with D perhaps TRBD1 (5 bases). Trimming shortened V by 5 bases and J by 1 base, and 15 bases separated the two germline ends. The CDR3 is 16 residues long. The CDR3 DNA follows: TGTGCCAGCAGTGTCGAGGGAAGGGGAAGCAATCAGCCCCAGCATTTT. It is translated as CASSVEGRGSNQPQHF.